This TCR beta chain was retrieved from a study of blood T cell repertoires in COVID-19. In the study overall: Italy, Spain and the United States were the sources of the convalescent and acute COVID-19 samples. Sources were T cells, B-cell-depleted T cells, or PBMCs; the material itself was cDNA or gDNA.

CDR3 length: 14 residues. In germline, CDR1 is SGDLS, CDR2 YYNGEE. The V gene lost 2 bases and the J gene lost 0 bases, with 8 bases spanning the gap. The protocol was immunoSEQ multiplex PCR, while the TCRdb copy is restricted to in-frame clones and leaves out a portion. The data show a few hundred thousand clones, 85% to 90% seen once. Enrollment of patients from Seattle took place during active infection, with longitudinal follow-up. The clonotype was recovered from a woman between 45 and 60 years old with COVID-19, enrolled during active disease. The chain uses TRBV9 and TRBJ1-2; weak D call: TRBD1 (6 bases). The source material was peripheral blood. Here the CDR3 DNA reads TGTGCCAGCAGCGTGGACAGTACTAACTATGGCTACACCTTC. This translates into CASSVDSTNYGYTF.